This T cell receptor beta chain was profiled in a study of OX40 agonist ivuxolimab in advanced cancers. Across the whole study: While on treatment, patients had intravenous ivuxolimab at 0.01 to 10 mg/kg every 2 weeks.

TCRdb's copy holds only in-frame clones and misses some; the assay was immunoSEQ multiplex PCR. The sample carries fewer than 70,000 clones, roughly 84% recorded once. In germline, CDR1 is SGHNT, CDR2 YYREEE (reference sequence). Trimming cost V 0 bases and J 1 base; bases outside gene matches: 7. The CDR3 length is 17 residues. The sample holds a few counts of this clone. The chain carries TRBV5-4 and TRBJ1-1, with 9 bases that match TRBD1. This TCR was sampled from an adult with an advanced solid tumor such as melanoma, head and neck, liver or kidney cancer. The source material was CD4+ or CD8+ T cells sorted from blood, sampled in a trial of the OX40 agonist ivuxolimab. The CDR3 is CASSLAGTGFRNTEAFF. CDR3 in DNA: TGTGCCAGCAGCTTGGCCGGGACAGGGTTCCGGAACACTGAAGCTTTCTTT.